This T cell receptor (beta chain) stems from a study of T-cell reconstitution after alpha-beta-depleted transplantation in children. This clonotype has more than one count but fewer than ten. What it binds is unknown. General observations from the study: The study traced high day-60 TCRbeta diversity in some patients to surviving recipient T cells and thymic progenitors. Reportedly, only several hundred clones from non-depleted graft cells drove alpha-beta T-cell counts at about two months. At one year after transplant, newly produced T cells mostly accounted for T-cell counts and diversity.

Researchers prepared the TCRbeta library using unique molecular identifiers, the study reports. TCRdb called the PCR reads again in MiXCR, with one record for every CDR3 protein. The repertoire includes hundreds of thousands of distinct CDR3 sequences, under 20% of them detected once, and around 28% sits in the top ten. The CDR3 contains 13 residues. Per the germline V gene, CDR1 is LNHDA and CDR2 is SQIVND (reference sequence). Trimming took 5 bases from V and 9 from J, leaving 13 bases between them. The sequence derives from a boy in the first two years of life who had a stem cell transplant for Wiskott-Aldrich syndrome, so the T cells may come from the graft donor. Here the sequenced sample was PBMCs, mostly from graft donor cells, taken 360 days after TCRalphabeta/CD19-depleted stem cell transplant. The V call is TRBV19, the J call TRBJ2-2; unclear D gene. The CDR3 DNA is TGTGCCAGTAGTTTGGATCCGCCCAGGGAGCTGTTTTTT. Translated: CASSLDPPRELFF. Combining the CDR3 with reference TRBV19 and TRBJ2-2 gives the whole variable domain DGGITQSPKYLFRKEGQNVTLSCEQNLNHDAMYWYRQDPGQGLRLIYYSQIVNDFQKGDIAEGYSVSREKKESFPLTVTSAQKNPTAFYLCASSLDPPRELFFGEGSRLTVL.